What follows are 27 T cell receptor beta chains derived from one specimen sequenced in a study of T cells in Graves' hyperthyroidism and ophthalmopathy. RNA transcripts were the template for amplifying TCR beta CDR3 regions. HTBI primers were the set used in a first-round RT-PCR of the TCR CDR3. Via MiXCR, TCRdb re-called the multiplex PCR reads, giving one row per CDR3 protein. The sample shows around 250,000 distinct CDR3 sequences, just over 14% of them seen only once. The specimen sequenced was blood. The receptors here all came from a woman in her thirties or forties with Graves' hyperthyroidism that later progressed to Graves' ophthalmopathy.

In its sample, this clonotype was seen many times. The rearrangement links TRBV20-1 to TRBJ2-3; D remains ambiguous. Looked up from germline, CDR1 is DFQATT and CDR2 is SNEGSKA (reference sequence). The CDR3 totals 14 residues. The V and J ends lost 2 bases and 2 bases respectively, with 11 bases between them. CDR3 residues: CSARNDWYTDTQYF. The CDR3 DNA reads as TGCAGTGCTAGAAATGACTGGTACACAGATACGCAGTATTTT.

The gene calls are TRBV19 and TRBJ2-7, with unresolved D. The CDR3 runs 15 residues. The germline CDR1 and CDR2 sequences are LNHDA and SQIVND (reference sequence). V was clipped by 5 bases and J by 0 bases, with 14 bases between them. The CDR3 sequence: CASSPGQWSSYEQYF. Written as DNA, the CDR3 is TGTGCCAGTAGTCCCGGGCAATGGAGCTCCTACGAGCAGTACTTC. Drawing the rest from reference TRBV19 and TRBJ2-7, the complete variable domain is DGGITQSPKYLFRKEGQNVTLSCEQNLNHDAMYWYRQDPGQGLRLIYYSQIVNDFQKGDIAEGYSVSREKKESFPLTVTSAQKNPTAFYLCASSPGQWSSYEQYFGPGTRLTVT.

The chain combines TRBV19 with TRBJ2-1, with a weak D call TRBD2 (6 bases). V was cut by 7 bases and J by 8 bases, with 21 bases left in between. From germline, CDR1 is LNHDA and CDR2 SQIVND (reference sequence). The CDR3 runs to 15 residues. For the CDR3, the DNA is TGTGCCAGTAACACCGGGACTCTAAGCCCCGATGAGCAGTTCTTC. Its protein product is CASNTGTLSPDEQFF.

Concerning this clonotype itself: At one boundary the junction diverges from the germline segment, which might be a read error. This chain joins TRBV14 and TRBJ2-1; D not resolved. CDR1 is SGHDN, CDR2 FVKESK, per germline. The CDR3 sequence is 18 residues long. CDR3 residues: CASSEVKTRIYSYTEQFF. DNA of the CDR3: TGTGCCAGCAGTGAAGTAAAGACGCGGATCTACTCCTACACTGAGCAGTTCTTC.

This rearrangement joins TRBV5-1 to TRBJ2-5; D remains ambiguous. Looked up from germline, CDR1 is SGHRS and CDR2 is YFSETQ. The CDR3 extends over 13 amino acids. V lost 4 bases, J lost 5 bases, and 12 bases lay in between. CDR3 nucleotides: TGCGCCAGCAGCGCCCGATCCCCGGAGACCCAGTACTTC. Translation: CASSARSPETQYF. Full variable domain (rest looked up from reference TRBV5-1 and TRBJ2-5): KAGVTQTPRYLIKTRGQQVTLSCSPISGHRSVSWYQQTPGQGLQFLFEYFSETQRNKGNFPGRFSGRQFSNSRSEMNVSTLELGDSALYLCASSARSPETQYFGPGTRLLVL.

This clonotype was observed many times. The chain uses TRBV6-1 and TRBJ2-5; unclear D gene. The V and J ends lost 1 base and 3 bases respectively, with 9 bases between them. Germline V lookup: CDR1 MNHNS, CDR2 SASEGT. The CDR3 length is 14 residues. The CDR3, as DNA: TGTGCCAGCAGTGAAGGTAGACGAAAAGAGACCCAGTACTTC. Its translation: CASSEGRRKETQYF.

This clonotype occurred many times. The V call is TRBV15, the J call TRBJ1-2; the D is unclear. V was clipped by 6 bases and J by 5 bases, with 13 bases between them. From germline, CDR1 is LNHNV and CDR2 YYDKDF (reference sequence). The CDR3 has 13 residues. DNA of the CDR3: TGTGCCACCAGTACAGCCCAAGGTTATGGCTACACCTTC. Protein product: CATSTAQGYGYTF. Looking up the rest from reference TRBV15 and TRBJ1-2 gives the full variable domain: DAMVIQNPRYQVTQFGKPVTLSCSQTLNHNVMYWYQQKSSQAPKLLFHYYDKDFNNEADTPDNFQSRRPNTSFCFLDIRSPGLGDTAMYLCATSTAQGYGYTFGSGTRLTVV.

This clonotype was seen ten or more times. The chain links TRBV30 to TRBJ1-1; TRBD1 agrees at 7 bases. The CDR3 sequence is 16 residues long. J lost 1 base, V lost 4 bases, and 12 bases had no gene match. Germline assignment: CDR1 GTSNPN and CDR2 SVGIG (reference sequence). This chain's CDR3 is CAWIFSSGQTNTEAFF. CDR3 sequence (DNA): TGTGCCTGGATTTTTTCTTCGGGACAGACGAACACTGAAGCTTTCTTT.

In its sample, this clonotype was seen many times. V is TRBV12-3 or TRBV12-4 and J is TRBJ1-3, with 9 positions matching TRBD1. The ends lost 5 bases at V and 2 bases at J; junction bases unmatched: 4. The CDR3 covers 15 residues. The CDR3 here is CASSGGTGTGNTIYF. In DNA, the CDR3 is TGTGCCAGCAGTGGGGGGACAGGGACTGGAAACACCATATATTTT.

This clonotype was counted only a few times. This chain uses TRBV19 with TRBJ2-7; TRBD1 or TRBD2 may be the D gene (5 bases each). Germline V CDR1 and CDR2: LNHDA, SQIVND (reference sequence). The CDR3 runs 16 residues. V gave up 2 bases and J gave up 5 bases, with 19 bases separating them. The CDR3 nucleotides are TGTGCCAGTAGTATACCCCGGACACCTAGGGGACACGAGCAGTACTTC. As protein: CASSIPRTPRGHEQYF.

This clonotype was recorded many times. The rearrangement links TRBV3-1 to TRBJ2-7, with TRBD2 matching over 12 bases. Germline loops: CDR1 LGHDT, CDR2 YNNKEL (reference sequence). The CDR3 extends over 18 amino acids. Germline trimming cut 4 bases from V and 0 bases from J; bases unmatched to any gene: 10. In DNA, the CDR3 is TGTGCCAGCAGCCCTTCCGGGACTAGCGGGCCAACCTCCTACGAGCAGTACTTC. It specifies CASSPSGTSGPTSYEQYF.

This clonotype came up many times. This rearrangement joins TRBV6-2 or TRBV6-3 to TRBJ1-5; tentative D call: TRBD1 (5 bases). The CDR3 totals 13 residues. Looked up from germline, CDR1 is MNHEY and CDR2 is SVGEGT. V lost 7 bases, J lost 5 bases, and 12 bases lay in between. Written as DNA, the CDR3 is TGTGCCAGCAAAAGGACACCCTATCAGCCCCAGCATTTT. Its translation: CASKRTPYQPQHF.

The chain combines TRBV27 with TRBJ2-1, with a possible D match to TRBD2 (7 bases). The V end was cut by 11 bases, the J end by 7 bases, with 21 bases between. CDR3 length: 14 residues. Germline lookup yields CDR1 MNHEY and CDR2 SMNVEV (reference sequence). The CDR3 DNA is TGTGCCGTACAAGAGGGGGGGCTACAAAATGAGCAGTTCTTC. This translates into CAVQEGGLQNEQFF.

The CDR3 DNA reads as TGTGCCAGCAGTTTAGCGGCAGCTTCTTATAATTCACCCCTCCACTTT. Amino acids: CASSLAAASYNSPLHF. The gene calls are TRBV28 and TRBJ1-6; D is unresolved. Germline V gene lookup returns CDR1 MDHEN and CDR2 SYDVKM. The V end was cut by 2 bases, the J end by 4 bases, with 12 bases between. This CDR3 comprises 16 residues. The full variable domain, completed using reference TRBV28 and TRBJ1-6, is DVKVTQSSRYLVKRTGEKVFLECVQDMDHENMFWYRQDPGLGLRLIYFSYDVKMKEKGDIPEGYSVSREKKERFSLILESASTNQTSMYLCASSLAAASYNSPLHFGNGTRLTVT.

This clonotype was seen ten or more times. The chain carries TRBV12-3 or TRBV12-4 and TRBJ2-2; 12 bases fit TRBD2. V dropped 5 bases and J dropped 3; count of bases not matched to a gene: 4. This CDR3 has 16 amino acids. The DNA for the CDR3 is TGTGCCAGCAGTAATAGACTAGCGGGAGACACCGGGGAGCTGTTTTTT. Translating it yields CASSNRLAGDTGELFF.

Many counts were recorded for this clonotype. Here the CDR3 DNA reads TGTGCCAGCAGTTCGACTGGAAGCTACGAGCAGTACTTC. Translating gives CASSSTGSYEQYF. This chain links TRBV28 with TRBJ2-7; D is undetermined. Trimming took off 4 bases at V and 3 bases at J, with 10 bases between the two ends. Germline V gives CDR1 MDHEN, CDR2 SYDVKM. The CDR3 sequence is 13 residues long.

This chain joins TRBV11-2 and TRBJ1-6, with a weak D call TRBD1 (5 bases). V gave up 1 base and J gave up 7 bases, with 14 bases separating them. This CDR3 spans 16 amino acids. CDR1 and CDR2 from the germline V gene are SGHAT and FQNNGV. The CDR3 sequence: CASSLGSGRGNSPLHF. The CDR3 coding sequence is TGTGCCAGCAGCTTAGGTTCCGGGAGGGGCAATTCACCCCTCCACTTT.

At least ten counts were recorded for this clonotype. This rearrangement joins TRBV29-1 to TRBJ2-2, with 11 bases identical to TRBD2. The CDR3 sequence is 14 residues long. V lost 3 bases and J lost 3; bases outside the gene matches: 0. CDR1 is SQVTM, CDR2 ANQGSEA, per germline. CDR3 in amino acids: CSVEGLADTGELFF. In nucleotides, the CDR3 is TGCAGCGTTGAGGGACTAGCGGACACCGGGGAGCTGTTTTTT.

The chain's CDR3 is CASSQDKAANEKLFF. CDR3 DNA: TGTGCCAGCAGCCAAGATAAGGCTGCTAATGAAAAACTGTTTTTT. V and J are TRBV4-2 and TRBJ1-4; D is ambiguous. V was clipped by 0 bases and J by 3 bases, with 8 bases between them. The germline CDR1 and CDR2 sequences are LGHNA and YNFKEQ. This CDR3 contains 15 residues.

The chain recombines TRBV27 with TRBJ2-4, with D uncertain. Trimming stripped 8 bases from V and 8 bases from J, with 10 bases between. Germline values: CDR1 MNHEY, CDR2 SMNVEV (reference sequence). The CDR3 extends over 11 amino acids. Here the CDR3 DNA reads TGTGCCAGCGGACCAAACGACATTCAGTACTTC. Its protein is CASGPNDIQYF.

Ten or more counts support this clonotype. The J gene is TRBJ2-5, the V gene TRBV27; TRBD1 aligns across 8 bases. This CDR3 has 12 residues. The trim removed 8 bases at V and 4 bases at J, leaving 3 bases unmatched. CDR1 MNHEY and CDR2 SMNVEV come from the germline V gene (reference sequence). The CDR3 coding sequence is TGTGCCAGCCAGGGGGCAGGAGAGACCCAGTACTTC. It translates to CASQGAGETQYF.

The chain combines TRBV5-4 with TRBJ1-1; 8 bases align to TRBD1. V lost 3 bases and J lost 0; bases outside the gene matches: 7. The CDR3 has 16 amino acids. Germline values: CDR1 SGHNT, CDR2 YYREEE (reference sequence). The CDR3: CASSSRQGPLNTEAFF. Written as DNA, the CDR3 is TGTGCCAGCAGCTCCCGACAGGGGCCATTGAACACTGAAGCTTTCTTT.

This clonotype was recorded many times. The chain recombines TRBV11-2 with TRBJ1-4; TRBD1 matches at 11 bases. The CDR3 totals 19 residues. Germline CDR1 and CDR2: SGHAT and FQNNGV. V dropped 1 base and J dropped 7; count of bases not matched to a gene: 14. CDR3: CASSLGTPDRGLVGEKLFF. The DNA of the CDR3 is TGTGCCAGCAGCTTAGGTACCCCGGACAGGGGGCTGGTTGGTGAAAAACTGTTTTTT.

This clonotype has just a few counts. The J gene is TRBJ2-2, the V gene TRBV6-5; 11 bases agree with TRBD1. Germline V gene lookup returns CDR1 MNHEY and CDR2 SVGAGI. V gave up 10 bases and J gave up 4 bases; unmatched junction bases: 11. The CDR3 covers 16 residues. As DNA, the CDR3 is TGTGCCAACACTTTGGACAGGGGGCTTCCCACCGGGGAGCTGTTTTTT. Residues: CANTLDRGLPTGELFF.

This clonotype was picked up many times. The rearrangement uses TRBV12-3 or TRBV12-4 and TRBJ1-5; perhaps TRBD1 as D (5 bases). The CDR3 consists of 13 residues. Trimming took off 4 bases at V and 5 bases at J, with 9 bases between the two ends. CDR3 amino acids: CASSSRGYQPQHF. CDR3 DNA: TGTGCCAGCAGTTCAAGGGGATATCAGCCCCAGCATTTT.

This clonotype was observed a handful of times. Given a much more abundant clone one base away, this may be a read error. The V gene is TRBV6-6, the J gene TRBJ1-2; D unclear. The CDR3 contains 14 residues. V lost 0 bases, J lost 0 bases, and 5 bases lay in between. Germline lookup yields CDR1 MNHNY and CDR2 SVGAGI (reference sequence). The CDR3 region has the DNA TGTGCCAGCAGTTACTCAGCTACTAACTATGGCTACACCTTC. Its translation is CASSYSATNYGYTF.

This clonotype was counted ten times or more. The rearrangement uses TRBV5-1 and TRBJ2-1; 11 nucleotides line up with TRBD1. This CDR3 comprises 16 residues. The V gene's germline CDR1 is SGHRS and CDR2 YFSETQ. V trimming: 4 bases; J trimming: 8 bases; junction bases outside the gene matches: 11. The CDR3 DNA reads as TGCGCCAGCAGCACTTCCCGGGACAGGGGGGTAGATGAGCAGTTCTTC. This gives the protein CASSTSRDRGVDEQFF.